What follows are 16 T cell receptor beta chains derived from one specimen sequenced in a study of T cells after yellow fever vaccination. Using its own MiXCR run on the 5' RACE reads, TCRdb lists one record per CDR3 protein. Here the sample spans around 300,000 distinct CDR3 sequences, around 4.5% being singletons. Sequences were derived from PBMCs, sampled 15 days after the yellow fever booster vaccination. These receptors all stem from a man in his late teens or twenties who received the YFV17D yellow fever vaccine.

V gene TRBV12-3 or TRBV12-4 combines with J gene TRBJ2-1, with 10 nucleotides matching TRBD2. This CDR3 is 15 amino acids long. V gave up 6 bases and J gave up 7 bases; unmatched junction bases: 9. The DNA for the CDR3 is TGTGCCAGCAGCTTAAGAGCGGGGGGGCCGAATGAGCAGTTCTTC. Its translation is CASSLRAGGPNEQFF.

This clonotype was counted at least ten times. The V gene is TRBV10-3, the J gene TRBJ2-3; TRBD2 matches 8 bases. The CDR3 contains 16 residues. V trimming: 3 bases; J trimming: 0 bases; junction bases outside the gene matches: 5. CDR1 is ENHRY, CDR2 SYGVKD, per germline. The CDR3 reads CAISDQLAVSTDTQYF. CDR3 coding DNA: TGTGCCATCAGTGACCAACTAGCGGTCAGCACAGATACGCAGTATTTT.

Ten or more counts support this clonotype. CDR3 sequence (DNA): TGCGCCAGCACACCCTGGACAGGGTCGGCCAATGAGCAGTTCTTC. Translated: CASTPWTGSANEQFF. The rearrangement links TRBV5-1 to TRBJ2-1; 8 positions agree with TRBD1. This CDR3 spans 15 amino acids. The V gene's germline CDR1 is SGHRS and CDR2 YFSETQ. The trim removed 6 bases at V and 6 bases at J, leaving 11 bases unmatched.

This chain connects TRBV19 to TRBJ2-7; a possible D gene is TRBD1 (5 bases). V was clipped by 8 bases and J by 0 bases, with 17 bases between them. Per the germline V gene, CDR1 is LNHDA and CDR2 is SQIVND (reference sequence). The CDR3 runs 15 residues. CDR3 loop: CASAPFQGDSYEQYF. CDR3 bases: TGTGCCAGTGCCCCCTTTCAGGGCGACTCCTACGAGCAGTACTTC. The whole variable domain, filled in from reference TRBV19 and TRBJ2-7, reads DGGITQSPKYLFRKEGQNVTLSCEQNLNHDAMYWYRQDPGQGLRLIYYSQIVNDFQKGDIAEGYSVSREKKESFPLTVTSAQKNPTAFYLCASAPFQGDSYEQYFGPGTRLTVT.

The chain is built from TRBV5-6 and TRBJ1-2; D might be TRBD1 (5 bases). CDR3 length: 19 amino acids. CDR1 and CDR2 (germline): SGHDT, YYEEEE. V gave up 1 base and J gave up 6 bases, with 28 bases separating them. CDR3 residues: CASSLSRRGLLSVGHGYTF. In DNA form, the CDR3 reads TGTGCCAGCAGCTTGTCTCGGAGGGGATTGTTATCCGTGGGCCATGGCTACACCTTC.

The rearrangement joins TRBV5-1 to TRBJ2-1; possible D gene TRBD2, 7 bases. Germline V gene sequence: CDR1 SGHRS, CDR2 YFSETQ. This CDR3 has 15 residues. The V and J ends lost 2 bases and 4 bases respectively, with 13 bases between them. Written as DNA, the CDR3 is TGCGCCAGCAGCTTAAGGGGGGGGAATTACAATGAGCAGTTCTTC. Its translation is CASSLRGGNYNEQFF.

This clonotype came up a few times. This CDR3 is CASSQGSGALNYGYTF. CDR3 bases: TGTGCCAGCAGCCAAGGTTCGGGGGCTCTTAACTATGGCTACACCTTC. The chain has TRBV3-1 and TRBJ1-2, with D possibly being TRBD1 (6 bases). Germline CDR1 is LGHDT and CDR2 is YNNKEL (reference sequence). This CDR3 is 16 amino acids long. The V end lost 1 base, the J end lost 1 base, and 13 bases lay between the germline ends.

This clonotype came up many times. The chain is built from TRBV27 and TRBJ1-6; D gene uncertain. Between the trimmed V and J ends, which lost 10 bases and 11 bases, there was a span of 3 bases. Germline V CDR1 and CDR2: MNHEY, SMNVEV (reference sequence). This CDR3 region has 8 residues. The CDR3 loop reads CATAPLHF. CDR3 in DNA: TGTGCCACTGCACCCCTCCACTTT.

This clonotype was seen a handful of times. The junction differs from germline at one of its ends, possibly a read error. This rearrangement joins TRBV7-7 to TRBJ2-1; no clear D. The germline V gene encodes CDR1 SSHAT and CDR2 FNYEAQ (reference sequence). The CDR3 runs to 13 residues. This CDR3 reads CASSLSLFNEQFF. The CDR3 region has the DNA TGTGCTAGCAGCTTAAGTCTGTTCAATGAGCAGTTCTTC. Full variable domain (missing parts from reference TRBV7-7 and TRBJ2-1): GAGVSQSPRYKVTKRGQDVTLRCDPISSHATLYWYQQALGQGPEFLTYFNYEAQPDKSGLPSDRFSAERPEGSISTLTIQRTEQRDSAMYRCASSLSLFNEQFFGPGTRLTVL.

V is TRBV11-2 and J is TRBJ1-1, with D unclear. The CDR3 is 12 amino acids. Trimming stripped 4 bases from V and 7 bases from J, with 10 bases between. Germline loops: CDR1 SGHAT, CDR2 FQNNGV. The CDR3 sequence is CASSSTRLEAFF. DNA of the CDR3: TGTGCCAGCAGCTCTACCCGGCTTGAAGCTTTCTTT.

This clonotype was picked up many times. The rearrangement links TRBV11-2 to TRBJ2-5; 12 bases are a match to TRBD2. The CDR3 spans 18 residues. CDR1 is SGHAT, CDR2 FQNNGV, per germline. V trimming: 5 bases; J trimming: 5 bases; junction bases outside the gene matches: 15. As DNA, the CDR3 is TGTGCCAGCAGCCAACAAAGCCCTCTAGCGGGGGGGATCGAGACCCAGTACTTC. This gives the protein CASSQQSPLAGGIETQYF.

This clonotype was recorded many times. V and J are TRBV11-2 and TRBJ2-3; maybe TRBD2 (5 bases). Germline CDR1 SGHAT, CDR2 FQNNGV. This CDR3 comprises 16 residues. Trimming removed 3 bases at V and 0 bases at J, with 13 bases between. This CDR3 is CASSFSSGSSTDTQYF. CDR3 in DNA: TGTGCCAGCAGCTTCTCCTCGGGGAGTAGCACAGATACGCAGTATTTT.

In its sample, this clonotype was seen a few times. The genes are TRBV4-3 and TRBJ2-3; D call uncertain. Germline V gene lookup returns CDR1 LGHNA and CDR2 YSLEER. The germline V and J ends were trimmed by 0 bases and 0 bases, with 10 bases remaining between them. This CDR3 region has 16 residues. The CDR3: CASSQDPVSSTDTQYF. The CDR3 DNA reads TGCGCCAGCAGCCAAGACCCGGTCTCTAGCACAGATACGCAGTATTTT.

The gene calls are TRBV4-1 and TRBJ2-6; D is undetermined. V lost 4 bases and J lost 0, with 19 bases in between. Germline-derived CDR1 and CDR2 are MGHRA and YSYEKL. This CDR3 comprises 19 residues. For the CDR3, the DNA is TGCGCCAGCAGCCCTAAGCCCTGGACCTCGACCTCTGGGGCCAACGTCCTGACTTTC. It codes for CASSPKPWTSTSGANVLTF.

This chain uses TRBV5-6 with TRBJ2-5; 8 bases agree with TRBD1. Looked up from germline, CDR1 is SGHDT and CDR2 is YYEEEE. Germline trimming cut 4 bases from V and 5 bases from J; bases unmatched to any gene: 4. CDR3 length: 13 amino acids. CDR3 coding DNA: TGTGCCAGCAGCGTGACAGGGGACGAGACCCAGTACTTC. It codes for CASSVTGDETQYF. Combining the CDR3 with reference TRBV5-6 and TRBJ2-5 gives the whole variable domain DAGVTQSPTHLIKTRGQQVTLRCSPKSGHDTVSWYQQALGQGPQFIFQYYEEEERQRGNFPDRFSGHQFPNYSSELNVNALLLGDSALYLCASSVTGDETQYFGPGTRLLVL.

The sample holds many counts of this clonotype. J is TRBJ2-3 and V is TRBV9, with a tentative D call TRBD2 (5 bases). The CDR3 sequence is 12 residues long. Germline CDR1 and CDR2: SGDLS and YYNGEE. Trimming left V 7 bases short and J 6 bases short, with 12 bases between. This CDR3 is CASASPSDTQYF. For the CDR3, the DNA is TGTGCCAGCGCCTCCCCTAGCGATACGCAGTATTTT.